These T cell receptor beta chains were read from a single sample in a study of T cells in Graves' hyperthyroidism and ophthalmopathy. MiXCR was run by TCRdb on the multiplex PCR reads, yielding one entry per CDR3 protein. The sample lists around 340,000 distinct CDR3 sequences; roughly 21% were seen once. The sequencing sample was made of blood. These receptors all come from a woman aged 50 to 65 with Graves' hyperthyroidism. Both conserved end residues are part of each CDR3. A D gene is named only where the DNA matches it firmly. Expanded clones are given a class, and other clones once, few, many or no size at all.

>TRBV28|TRBJ2-3|.|many
TGTGCCAGCAGTTTCGCTGAGGGGGGCACAGATACGCAGTATTTT
CASSFAEGGTDTQYF
>TRBV7-6|TRBJ2-2|.|.
TGTGCCAGCCTCGACAGAAAGGGCAACACCGGGGAGCTGTTTTTT
CASLDRKGNTGELFF
>TRBV27|TRBJ2-7|TRBD2|.
TGTGCCAGCAGACTTACTAGCGGGAGATCCTACGAGCAGTACTTC
CASRLTSGRSYEQYF
>TRBV29-1|TRBJ2-3|.|many
TGCAGCGTCAGCCGGTCGGGCACAGATACGCAGTATTTT
CSVSRSGTDTQYF
>TRBV5-1|TRBJ2-3|TRBD1|.
TGCGCCAGCAGCTTGGGACAGGGCAGCTCAGATACGCAGTATTTT
CASSLGQGSSDTQYF
>TRBV10-3|TRBJ2-7|.|.
TGTGCCATCAACTCCCCGGGACCGGTCGCCGAGCAGTACTTC
CAINSPGPVAEQYF
>TRBV12-3/TRBV12-4|TRBJ1-6|TRBD1|few
TGTGCCAGCAGACGTACAGGGGCGCTTAATTCACCCCTCCACTTT
CASRRTGALNSPLHF
>TRBV7-9|TRBJ2-1|.|many
TGTGCCAGCAATGGGTGGTCCGATGAGCAGTTCTTC
CASNGWSDEQFF
>TRBV12-3/TRBV12-4|TRBJ1-3|.|many
TGTGCCAGCAGTAGACAGACCAGAAACACCATATATTTT
CASSRQTRNTIYF
>TRBV7-6|TRBJ1-5|.|.
TGTGCCAGCAGCTCCCCGACCGACACTTCCACCGTACATCAGCCCCAGCATTTT
CASSSPTDTSTVHQPQHF
>TRBV3-1|TRBJ2-7|.|.
TGTGCCAGCAGCCAAGTGGCAGGTTCAACCTACGAGCAGTACTTC
CASSQVAGSTYEQYF
>TRBV28|TRBJ2-3|.|many
TGTGCCAGCAGTCGGGACTCTCGCACAGATACGCAGTATTTT
CASSRDSRTDTQYF
>TRBV5-4|TRBJ2-2|TRBD1|.
TGTGCCAGCAGCTTGGGACACAGGGGGCGAGACACCGGGGAGCTGTTTTTT
CASSLGHRGRDTGELFF
>TRBV18|TRBJ2-2|.|.
TGTGCCAGCTCACCTACAGGGTTGACCGGGGAGCTGTTTTTT
CASSPTGLTGELFF
>TRBV3-1|TRBJ2-5|TRBD1|many
TGTGCCAGCAGCTTACGAACCGGGACAGGGGTATCCCAGTACTTC
CASSLRTGTGVSQYF
>TRBV11-3|TRBJ2-1|.|many
TGTGCCAGCAGACCCGGGGTCGGAGAGGGAGATGAGCAGTTCTTC
CASRPGVGEGDEQFF
>TRBV28|TRBJ2-7|TRBD1|few
TGTGCCAGTCGATCCGGGACAGGGGTGGAGGAGCAGTACTTC
CASRSGTGVEEQYF
>TRBV6-1|TRBJ1-2|.|many
TGTGCCAGCACCGGACAGCTCTATGGCTACACCTTC
CASTGQLYGYTF
>TRBV5-1|TRBJ2-7|.|many
TGCGCCAGCAGCCAGACGGTTAATATCTACGAGCAGTACTTC
CASSQTVNIYEQYF
>TRBV24-1|TRBJ2-3|.|.
TGTGCCACCAGTGACACGACAGATACGCAGTATTTT
CATSDTTDTQYF
>TRBV30|TRBJ1-5|.|many
TGTGCCTGGAGTGTAAGCAATAGCAATCAGCCCCAGCATTTT
CAWSVSNSNQPQHF
>TRBV7-3|TRBJ2-3|TRBD2|many
TGTGCCAGCAGCCAAACCGGGACTACCAGCACAGATACGCAGTATTTT
CASSQTGTTSTDTQYF
>TRBV29-1|TRBJ2-5|.|few
TGCAGCGTTGAAGATCGGGCGGGACCTCAAGAGACCCAGTACTTC
CSVEDRAGPQETQYF
>TRBV7-9|TRBJ2-3|.|few
TGTGCCAGCAGCTTACGGGACCCCTGGGCAGATACGCAGTATTTT
CASSLRDPWADTQYF
>TRBV30|TRBJ1-1|.|few
TGTGCCTGGAGGCGACCCCCCCCATCCTCGAACACTGAAGCTTTCTTT
CAWRRPPPSSNTEAFF
>TRBV5-1|TRBJ1-4|TRBD1|.
TGCGCCAGCACCCCCGGGACAGCGAATGAAAAACTGTTTTTT
CASTPGTANEKLFF
>TRBV24-1|TRBJ2-1|.|many
TGTGCCACCAGTGATTTGAGGGGCTCCTACAATGAGCAGTTCTTC
CATSDLRGSYNEQFF
>TRBV7-8|TRBJ1-2|.|many
TGTGCCAGCAGCTCTTTGAGCTATGGCTACACCTTC
CASSSLSYGYTF
>TRBV20-1|TRBJ2-7|.|few
TGCAGTGCCGACAAGGACCTGTCCCCCTACGAGCAGTACTTC
CSADKDLSPYEQYF
>TRBV12-3/TRBV12-4|TRBJ1-2|.|many
TGTGCCAGCAGTTTCGGGGGCCGTGGCTACACCTTC
CASSFGGRGYTF
>TRBV2|TRBJ1-5|.|many
TGTGCCAGCAGTGTACATCAGGGAAATCAGCCCCAGCATTTT
CASSVHQGNQPQHF
>TRBV12-3/TRBV12-4|TRBJ1-3|TRBD1|.
TGTGCCAGCAGCGACAGGGAGTCTGGAAACACCATATATTTT
CASSDRESGNTIYF
>TRBV11-2|TRBJ1-5|.|many
TGTGCCAGCAGGGCAGGGAATGTGGGCAATCAGCCCCAGCATTTT
CASRAGNVGNQPQHF
>TRBV5-1|TRBJ1-5|.|.
TGCGCCAGCAGCTTGGAGGCGAGACAGCCCCAGCATTTT
CASSLEARQPQHF
>TRBV20-1|TRBJ2-7|TRBD2|many
TGCAGTGCTGAGACTAGCGGGATTGATCATAGCGAGCAGTACTTC
CSAETSGIDHSEQYF
>TRBV28|TRBJ2-3|TRBD2|many
TGTGCCAGCAGTTTCGCGGGGGGGTCGGATACGCAGTATTTT
CASSFAGGSDTQYF
>TRBV3-1|TRBJ1-1|.|.
TGTGCCAGCAGCTTTGGAGTTACAGGGAACACTGAAGCTTTCTTT
CASSFGVTGNTEAFF
>TRBV3-1|TRBJ2-5|TRBD2|.
TGTGCCAGCAGCCAACCCCTCCGGGGGGGGGTGAAGAGAACCCAGTACTTC
CASSQPLRGGVKRTQYF
>TRBV6-1|TRBJ2-1|TRBD2|many
TGTGCCAGCAAACTAGCGGGGGGTTTCAATGAGCAGTTCTTC
CASKLAGGFNEQFF
>TRBV30|TRBJ1-5|.|.
TGTGCCTGGAGCGAGGGGGTTTATAGCAATCAGCCCCAGCATTTT
CAWSEGVYSNQPQHF
>TRBV5-1|TRBJ2-7|.|many
TGCGCCAGCAGCTTGGGGAACTACGAGCAGTACTTC
CASSLGNYEQYF
>TRBV12-3/TRBV12-4|TRBJ2-1|.|many
TGTGCCAGCACCCCCGCGGACTGGAATGAGCAGTTCTTC
CASTPADWNEQFF